Given below is one TCR beta chain in context. The target antigen is unknown. UMI-labeled 5' RACE yielded the TRB cDNA libraries. Reanalyzing the 5' RACE reads, TCRdb keeps one entry per CDR3 protein, without DNA. The sample has about 89,000 distinct CDR3 sequences; the top ten hold approximately 0.5%. This sample was included in a study of CXCR3-negative and CXCR3-positive naive CD8 T cells. Study findings and constraints: In CXCR3-positive naive cells, the TRB CDR3s were more hydrophobic than in CXCR3-negative naive cells.

Germline V lookup: CDR1 DFQATT, CDR2 SNEGSKA (reference sequence). The CDR3 loop spans 15 amino acids. This clonotype was sampled from a human donor in good health. Some clones in this sample may be carry-over from other donors' samples. Sequencing input: naive CXCR3+ CD8+ T cells from blood. The subset was: CD45RO-CCR7+CD27+CD95- naive CD8+ T cells expressing CXCR3 (TNR3+). This chain uses TRBV20-1 with TRBJ1-2; absent DNA, TCRdb's TRBD1 call cannot be checked. CDR3 in amino acids: CSAATPGQGQDGYTF.